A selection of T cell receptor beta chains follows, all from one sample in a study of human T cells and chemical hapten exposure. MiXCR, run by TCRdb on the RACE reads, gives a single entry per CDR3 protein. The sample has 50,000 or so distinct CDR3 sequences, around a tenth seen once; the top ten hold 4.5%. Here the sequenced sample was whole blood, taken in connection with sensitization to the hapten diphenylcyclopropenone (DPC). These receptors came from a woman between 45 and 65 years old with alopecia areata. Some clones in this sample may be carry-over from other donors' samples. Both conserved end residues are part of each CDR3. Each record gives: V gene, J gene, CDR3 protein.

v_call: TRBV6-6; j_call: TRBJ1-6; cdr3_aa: CASSTGNYNSPLHF
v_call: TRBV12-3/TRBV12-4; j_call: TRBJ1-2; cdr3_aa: CASSYSQGGVRGGYTF
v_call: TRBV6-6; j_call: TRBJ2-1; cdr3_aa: CASRSRGGDSYNEQFF
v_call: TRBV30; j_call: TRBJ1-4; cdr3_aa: CAWGGGGFNEKLFF
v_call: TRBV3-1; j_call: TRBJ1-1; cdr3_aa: CASSQSDRNTEAFF
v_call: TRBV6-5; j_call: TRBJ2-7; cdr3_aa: CASRQRESYEQYF
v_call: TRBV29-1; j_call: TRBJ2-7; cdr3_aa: CSAGDLAYEQYF
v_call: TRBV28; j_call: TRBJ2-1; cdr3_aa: CASILEGSFDNEQFF
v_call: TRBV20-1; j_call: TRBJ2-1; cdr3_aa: CSAYPGLVNNEQFF
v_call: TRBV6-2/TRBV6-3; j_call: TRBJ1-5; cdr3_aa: CATRQGGNQPQHF
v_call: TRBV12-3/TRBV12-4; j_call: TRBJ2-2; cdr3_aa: CASSLGASAGELFF
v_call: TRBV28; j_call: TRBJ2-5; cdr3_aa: CASSSRLAGGPQRYF
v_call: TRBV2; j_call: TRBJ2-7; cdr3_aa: CASTSYEQYF
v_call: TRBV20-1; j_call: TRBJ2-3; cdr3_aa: CSLRVTSGSSTDTQYF
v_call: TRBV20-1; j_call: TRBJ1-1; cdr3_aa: CSASSAAGQAFF
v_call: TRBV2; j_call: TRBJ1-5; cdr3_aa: CASSGSMVQHF
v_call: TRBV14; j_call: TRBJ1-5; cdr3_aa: CASTPSFGESNQPQHF
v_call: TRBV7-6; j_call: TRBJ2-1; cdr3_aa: CASSLGGGTSYNEQFF
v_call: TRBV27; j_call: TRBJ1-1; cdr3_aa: CASNSGPGYFEAFF
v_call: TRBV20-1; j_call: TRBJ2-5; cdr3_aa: CSARDWEGRKYQETQYF
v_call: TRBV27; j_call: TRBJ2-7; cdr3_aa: CATRDRGWEEQYF
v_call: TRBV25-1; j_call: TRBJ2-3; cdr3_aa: CASSEIRADTQYF
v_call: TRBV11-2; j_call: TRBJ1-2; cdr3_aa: CASSGGVGYGYTF
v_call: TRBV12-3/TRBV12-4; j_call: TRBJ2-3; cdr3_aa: CASSLGFSTDTQYF
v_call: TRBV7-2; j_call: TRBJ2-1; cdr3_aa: CASSLAGSFHEQFF
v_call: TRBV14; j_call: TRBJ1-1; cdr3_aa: CASSARGRKNTEAFF
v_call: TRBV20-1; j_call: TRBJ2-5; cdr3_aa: CSARSRTSTETQYF
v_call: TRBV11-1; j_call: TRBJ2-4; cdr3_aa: CASSFQENIQYF
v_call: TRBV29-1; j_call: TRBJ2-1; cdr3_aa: CSGSTSGRAGEQFF
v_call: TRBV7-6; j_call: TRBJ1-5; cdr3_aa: CASSLDRGNQPQHF
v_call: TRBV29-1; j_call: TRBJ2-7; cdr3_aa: CSAESGRINEQYF
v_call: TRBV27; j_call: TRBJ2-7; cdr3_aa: CASSSRSYEQYF
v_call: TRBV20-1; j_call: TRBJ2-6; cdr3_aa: CSAPPSPGANVLTF
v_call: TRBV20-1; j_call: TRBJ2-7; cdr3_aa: CSATGTGSSYEQYF
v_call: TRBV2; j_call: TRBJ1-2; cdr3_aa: CASREQALPGYGYTF
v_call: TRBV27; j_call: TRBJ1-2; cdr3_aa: CASSLGGSVNYGYTF
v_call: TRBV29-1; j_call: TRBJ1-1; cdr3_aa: CSVQMTGDTEAFF
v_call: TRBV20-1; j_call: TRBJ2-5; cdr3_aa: CSAFALSVTQYF
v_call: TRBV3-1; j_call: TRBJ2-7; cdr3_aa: CASSQFGPGNGEQYF
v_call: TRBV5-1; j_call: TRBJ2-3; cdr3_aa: CASSFFSTDTQYF
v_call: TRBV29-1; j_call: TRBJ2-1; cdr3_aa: CSVETGNEQFF
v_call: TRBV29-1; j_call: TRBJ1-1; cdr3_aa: CSVRDRGLFTEAFF